The clone carrying this T cell receptor (beta chain) appeared a few times. What it binds is unknown. Between the trimmed V and J ends, which lost 5 bases and 0 bases, there was a span of 16 bases. CDR3 size: 16 residues. Germline V gives CDR1 SGHAT, CDR2 FQNNGV. Clones were read by immunoSEQ multiplex PCR, and TCRdb kept only the in-frame ones, dropping some. The repertoire has around 300,000 clones, approximately 86% of them found once; the top ten carry around 1%. These data are taken from a study of cytomegalovirus exposure and HLA in healthy donors. Whole-study findings and limits: Accounts indicate the classifier identified cytomegalovirus status with strong specificity and sensitivity. The study put 150 to 200 TCR beta chains on its list as cytomegalovirus-associated.

The chain is built from TRBV11-2 and TRBJ1-2; TRBD1 might be the D (5 bases). Source material: PBMCs. This clonotype was obtained from a woman between 18 and 30 years old in good health and CMV-seronegative. Here the CDR3 DNA reads TGTGCCAGCAGCCGATTTGGGACTCCCACTAACTATGGCTACACCTTC. Residues: CASSRFGTPTNYGYTF.